Listed below are T cell receptor beta chains from one sample, sequenced in a study of early T cells in non-severe SARS-CoV-2 infection. TCRdb recomputed calls from the 5' RACE reads with MiXCR, one row per CDR3 protein. The sample lists some 57,000 distinct CDR3 sequences, 11% occurring once. The specimen sequenced was whole blood. Receptor source: an adult who was a healthcare worker with PCR-confirmed SARS-CoV-2 infection or an uninfected control (not recorded which). Both conserved end residues are part of each CDR3. The D gene is left open where the match is weak. Size is stated for part of the rows, as once, few or many counts, or as a class when the clone is expanded.

CDR3nt,CDR3aa,v_gene,j_gene,d_gene,abundance
TGTGCCAGCAGCTTCGGGGACAGGGGATTGTCCGGGGAGCTGTTTTTT,CASSFGDRGLSGELFF,TRBV5-4,TRBJ2-2,TRBD1,-
TGTGCCTGGAGTGGGGCCGATACGCAGTATTTT,CAWSGADTQYF,TRBV30,TRBJ2-3,-,many
TGCGCCAGCAGCCAAGATATCGGGGGGCGAGCCTACGAGCAGTACTTC,CASSQDIGGRAYEQYF,TRBV4-3,TRBJ2-7,-,few
TGTGCCAGCAGTTTAGGGGGGCAACTTGGGCCCCAGCATTTT,CASSLGGQLGPQHF,TRBV12-3/TRBV12-4,TRBJ1-5,-,many
TGTGCCAGCAGCTTAGGCGGACGGGGGGGCCACAATGAGCAGTTCTTC,CASSLGGRGGHNEQFF,TRBV13,TRBJ2-1,TRBD2,-
TGTGCCAGTAGTATAGAGGAGGGTCTGGGCTACAATGAGCAGTTCTTC,CASSIEEGLGYNEQFF,TRBV19,TRBJ2-1,-,few
TGCAGTGCTTTCGGACAGTCCTCCTACGAGCAGTACTTC,CSAFGQSSYEQYF,TRBV20-1,TRBJ2-7,-,many
TGCGCCAGCAGTTCCTGGGGAAATTCACCCCTCCACTTT,CASSSWGNSPLHF,TRBV10-1,TRBJ1-6,-,many
TGTGCCAGCACCGCCCTGTGGGCCGTGAACACTGAAGCTTTCTTT,CASTALWAVNTEAFF,TRBV12-3/TRBV12-4,TRBJ1-1,-,-
TGTGCCACCAGTGATCGACACGACACCATAGATACGCAGTATTTT,CATSDRHDTIDTQYF,TRBV24-1,TRBJ2-3,-,many
TGTGCCAGCAGAGCAGACGGACTCACTAGCACAGATACGCAGTATTTT,CASRADGLTSTDTQYF,TRBV7-9,TRBJ2-3,-,many
TGTGCCAGCAGCCGGGGGGCCCTCGGGGAGCTGTTTTTT,CASSRGALGELFF,TRBV13,TRBJ2-2,-,many
TGTGCCAGCAGTTACCCGGGGCCCGAGGGGAAAGAGACCCAGTACTTC,CASSYPGPEGKETQYF,TRBV6-2/TRBV6-3,TRBJ2-5,-,once
TGTGCCAGCAGCCAAACCGGTGCGGACAGAGGAGCTTTCTTT,CASSQTGADRGAFF,TRBV14,TRBJ1-1,-,few